One sample yielded the 18 T cell receptor beta chains listed below, sequenced in a study of beta chain features in type 1 diabetes. The study's findings and limits: All four CD4+ subsets of Type 1 diabetes patients contained TCRB CDR3s that were moderately but significantly shorter.

Their antigens are not known. The authors reverse transcribed all of the isolated RNA, so sequencing captured expressed TCRB transcripts. The repertoire was sequenced with immunoSEQ multiplex PCR; TCRdb's copy has only in-frame clones and lacks some. The sample records hundreds of thousands of clones, roughly 13% being singletons. The source material was naive CD4+ T cells from blood. Receptor source: a young man with type 1 diabetes.

The chain carries TRBV2 and TRBJ2-5, with a tentative D call TRBD1 (6 bases). Germline assignment: CDR1 SNHLY and CDR2 FYNNEI. The length of the CDR3 is 12 residues. V lost 7 bases to trimming and J lost 4 bases, with 10 bases between them. CDR3 amino acids: CASKLQGETQYF. DNA of the CDR3: TGTGCCAGCAAGTTACAGGGAGAGACCCAGTACTTC.

This clone has more than one count but fewer than ten. The chain combines TRBV7-2 with TRBJ1-6; 8 bases are a match to TRBD1. Trimming cost V 2 bases and J 6 bases; bases outside gene matches: 3. This CDR3 contains 15 residues. Germline V lookup: CDR1 SGHTA, CDR2 FQGNSA. CDR3 sequence (DNA): TGTGCCAGCAGCTTACGGACAGGGTCTAATTCACCCCTCCACTTT. It translates to CASSLRTGSNSPLHF.

The rearrangement uses TRBV11-3 and TRBJ2-2; no clear D gene. Germline values: CDR1 SGHNT, CDR2 YENEEA. V lost 5 bases and J lost 7, with 11 bases in between. CDR3 length: 13 amino acids. In DNA, the CDR3 is TGTGCCAGCAGCGTTCATACCGGCGGGGAGCTGTTTTTT. This encodes CASSVHTGGELFF.

The rearrangement uses TRBV7-6 and TRBJ1-6; no definite D call. The V gene's germline CDR1 is SGHVS and CDR2 FNYEAQ. This CDR3 is built from 9 residues. V was pared by 5 bases and J by 16 bases, with 6 bases between. Written as DNA, the CDR3 is TGTGCCAGCAGCCCCCCACTCCACTTT. The encoded protein is CASSPPLHF.

The sample holds a few counts of this clone. The V call is TRBV29-1, the J call TRBJ2-1; no clear D gene. Trimming took off 1 base at V and 4 bases at J, with 8 bases between the two ends. This CDR3 contains 13 residues. Germline V gene data show CDR1 as SQVTM and CDR2 as ANQGSEA. The CDR3 DNA follows: TGCAGCGTTGAAGGCGCCAAATACAATGAGCAGTTCTTC. This gives the protein CSVEGAKYNEQFF.

Concerning this clone: Other DNA sequences in this specimen translate into the identical CDR3. The CDR3 DNA reads as TGTGCCAGCAGCCCGGGGGGATTAGCCAAAAACATTCAGTACTTC. This translates into CASSPGGLAKNIQYF. This rearrangement joins TRBV5-4 to TRBJ2-4, with 7 bases identical to TRBD2. Unmatched junction bases numbered 4, after V lost 4 bases and J lost 0 bases. The germline CDR1 and CDR2 sequences are SGHNT and YYREEE (reference sequence). The CDR3 extends over 15 amino acids.

The genes are TRBV7-2 and TRBJ2-7; D might be TRBD1 (5 bases). In germline, CDR1 is SGHTA, CDR2 FQGNSA. Trimming shortened V by 3 bases and J by 3 bases, and 12 bases separated the two germline ends. The CDR3 is 14 residues long. CDR3 loop: CASSFARQFYEQYF. The CDR3, as DNA: TGTGCCAGCAGCTTCGCCAGACAGTTCTACGAGCAGTACTTC.

The chain joins TRBV18 to TRBJ1-2; the D is unclear. Germline V lookup: CDR1 KGHSH, CDR2 LQKENI. Trimming pared 4 bases from V and 4 bases from J, leaving 13 bases between. The CDR3 loop spans 14 amino acids. The CDR3 nucleotides read TGTGCCAGCTCACAGTCGGACGAGAGCTATGGCTACACCTTC. Protein: CASSQSDESYGYTF.

The chain employs TRBV13 and TRBJ2-5, with D possibly matching TRBD1 (6 bases). The CDR3 runs 15 residues. Trimming took off 5 bases at V and 1 base at J, with 14 bases between the two ends. The germline gives CDR1 PRHDT, CDR2 FYEKMQ (reference sequence). CDR3 in DNA: TGTGCCAGCAGCCCAGCCACAGGGTTCCAAGAGACCCAGTACTTC. As protein: CASSPATGFQETQYF. The variable domain in full, completed from reference TRBV13 and TRBJ2-5, reads AAGVIQSPRHLIKEKRETATLKCYPIPRHDTVYWYQQGPGQDPQFLISFYEKMQSDKGSIPDRFSAQQFSDYHSELNMSSLELGDSALYFCASSPATGFQETQYFGPGTRLLVL.

The chain has TRBV5-1 and TRBJ1-2, with TRBD1 matching 7 bases. V dropped 7 bases and J dropped 2; count of bases not matched to a gene: 5. CDR3 size: 13 residues. Per the germline V gene, CDR1 is SGHRS and CDR2 is YFSETQ. This CDR3 is CASGLTGNYGYTF. CDR3 nucleotide sequence: TGCGCCAGCGGGCTGACAGGGAACTATGGCTACACCTTC.

This sequence joins TRBV25-1 and TRBJ2-5; 9 nucleotides align to TRBD1. This CDR3 has 15 residues. The ends lost 4 bases at V and 5 bases at J; junction bases unmatched: 8. Germline V lookup: CDR1 MGHDK, CDR2 SYGVNS. This CDR3 reads CASSGAGQGVETQYF. The CDR3 region has the DNA TGTGCCAGCAGTGGTGCGGGACAGGGTGTGGAGACCCAGTACTTC.

This clone was picked up a small number of times. This sequence joins TRBV10-3 and TRBJ2-3, with D perhaps TRBD1 or TRBD2 (5 bases each). CDR1 ENHRY and CDR2 SYGVKD come from the germline V gene. This CDR3 has 15 amino acids. V was shortened by 3 bases and J by 6 bases, with 16 bases between the two germline ends. The DNA of the CDR3 is TGTGCCATCAGTGATGGGGACCCCGGTAGGGATACGCAGTATTTT. Translating it yields CAISDGDPGRDTQYF.

This clone showed up just a few times. The DNA of the CDR3 is TGTGCCATCCCCGCGGGGGGCCGGGCCGGGGAGCTGTTTTTT. It translates to CAIPAGGRAGELFF. This rearrangement joins TRBV10-3 to TRBJ2-2, with TRBD2 identical over 8 bases. The V gene end was trimmed by 8 bases and the J gene end by 6 bases; junction bases not matched to a gene: 8. CDR1 and CDR2 from the germline V gene are ENHRY and SYGVKD. The CDR3 has 14 amino acids.

This clone was picked up a small number of times. The rearrangement links TRBV10-3 to TRBJ2-5; D unclear. The CDR3 contains 11 residues. Trimming took off 4 bases at V and 2 bases at J, with 2 bases between the two ends. Germline V gene lookup returns CDR1 ENHRY and CDR2 SYGVKD. The CDR3 is CAISVQETQYF. CDR3 in DNA: TGTGCCATCAGTGTACAAGAGACCCAGTACTTC.

The chain's CDR3 is CASSSLGAGANVLTF. DNA for the CDR3: TGTGCCAGCAGCTCCCTGGGGGCTGGGGCCAACGTCCTGACTTTC. This rearrangement joins TRBV10-3 to TRBJ2-6, with D possibly being TRBD1 or TRBD2 (5 bases each). Trimming shortened V by 10 bases and J by 2 bases, and 15 bases separated the two germline ends. The V gene's germline CDR1 is ENHRY and CDR2 SYGVKD. The CDR3 has 15 residues.

On this clone: Distinct nucleotide sequences in the sample also encode this CDR3. The rearrangement uses TRBV7-9 and TRBJ2-1; D is ambiguous. Trimming stripped 0 bases from V and 2 bases from J, with 2 bases between. CDR3 length: 13 residues. Germline V gives CDR1 SEHNR, CDR2 FQNEAQ (reference sequence). This CDR3 reads CASSLAAYNEQFF. In DNA form, the CDR3 reads TGTGCCAGCAGCTTAGCAGCCTACAATGAGCAGTTCTTC.

The genes are TRBV4-2 and TRBJ2-2; tentative D call: TRBD2 (5 bases). Trimming stripped 4 bases from V and 2 bases from J, with 17 bases between. The CDR3 loop spans 17 amino acids. Germline-derived CDR1 and CDR2 are LGHNA and YNFKEQ. The CDR3 nucleotides are TGTGCCAGCAGCCGGGGAGTGGATGCGTACAACACCGGGGAGCTGTTTTTT. It is translated as CASSRGVDAYNTGELFF.

This clone occurred a few times. J is TRBJ1-5 and V is TRBV5-6; 12 bases are a match to TRBD1. Germline V lookup: CDR1 SGHDT, CDR2 YYEEEE. CDR3 length: 16 residues. V was pared by 2 bases and J by 7 bases, with 7 bases of the junction left unmatched. The CDR3 DNA reads TGTGCCAGCAGCTTAGCGGGACAGGGGGCTTGGCAGCCCCAGCATTTT. It encodes CASSLAGQGAWQPQHF.